Below are 14 T cell receptor beta chains sequenced from a single sample in a study of blood T cell repertoires in COVID-19. Clones were sequenced by immunoSEQ multiplex PCR, and TCRdb holds only the in-frame ones, with some missing. The data show around 170,000 clones, 84% seen once. Sequencing was performed on PBMCs or T cells enriched from blood (not recorded which). Receptors originate from a man between 50 and 59 years old who had recovered from COVID-19.

J is TRBJ1-4 and V is TRBV4-2; TRBD1 matches 11 bases. The trim removed 1 base at V and 2 bases at J, leaving 9 bases unmatched. Germline V gives CDR1 LGHNA, CDR2 YNFKEQ. This CDR3 is built from 19 residues. The CDR3 DNA sequence: TGTGCCAGCAGCCAAGTGGGACAGGGGGTGTTGTCGACTAATGAAAAACTGTTTTTT. Translated, it gives CASSQVGQGVLSTNEKLFF.

This rearrangement joins TRBV4-1 to TRBJ2-7; unclear D gene. Germline-derived CDR1 and CDR2 are MGHRA and YSYEKL. Deletions cut 2 bases from V and 2 bases from J, with 10 bases between. The CDR3 has 14 residues. The CDR3: CASSQTDPPYEQYF. The CDR3 nucleotides are TGCGCCAGCAGCCAAACAGATCCACCCTACGAGCAGTACTTC.

V is TRBV10-3 and J is TRBJ2-3, with 10 bases aligning to TRBD1. Unmatched junction bases numbered 8, after V lost 5 bases and J lost 0 bases. The germline V gene encodes CDR1 ENHRY and CDR2 SYGVKD. This CDR3 is 17 amino acids long. Here the CDR3 DNA reads TGTGCCATCAGTTCACCGGGACAGGGGCTTAGCACAGATACGCAGTATTTT. Its protein is CAISSPGQGLSTDTQYF.

The gene calls are TRBV7-2 and TRBJ1-6; perhaps TRBD1 as D (6 bases). Per the germline V gene, CDR1 is SGHTA and CDR2 is FQGNSA. The CDR3 runs 16 residues. V lost 3 bases and J 1 base, leaving 10 bases between the germline ends. The CDR3 DNA follows: TGTGCCAGCAGCTTTTATAGGGGGTCCTATAATTCACCCCTCCACTTT. It is translated as CASSFYRGSYNSPLHF.

The chain uses TRBV4-1 and TRBJ2-7; 8 nucleotides match TRBD2. Germline values: CDR1 MGHRA, CDR2 YSYEKL. The CDR3 is 15 residues long. After removal of 0 bases from V and 2 bases from J, the junction contained 3 bases not matched to a gene. As DNA, the CDR3 is TGCGCCAGCAGCCAAGATCAGGGACTAGCCTACGAGCAGTACTTC. This gives the protein CASSQDQGLAYEQYF.

This sequence joins TRBV11-2 and TRBJ2-1; TRBD2 might be the D (7 bases). Trimming took off 4 bases at V and 6 bases at J, with 22 bases between the two ends. Germline V gives CDR1 SGHAT, CDR2 FQNNGV. This CDR3 region has 17 residues. The CDR3 reads CASSSLSSRGRVNEQFF. CDR3 DNA sequence: TGTGCCAGCAGCTCGCTGTCCTCGAGGGGGAGGGTCAATGAGCAGTTCTTC.

The genes are TRBV2 and TRBJ2-7, with 7 nucleotides matching TRBD1. The junction had 6 bases not matched to a gene; V was cut back by 1 base and J by 3 bases. There are 15 residues in the CDR3. Germline loops: CDR1 SNHLY, CDR2 FYNNEI. Here the CDR3 DNA reads TGTGCCAGCAGTGAAGGAGGACAGGCATACTACGAGCAGTACTTC. It codes for CASSEGGQAYYEQYF.

This clone occurred once. V gene TRBV4-3 combines with J gene TRBJ2-6; tentative D call: TRBD1 (5 bases). V lost 0 bases, J lost 2 bases, and 14 bases lay in between. Germline CDR1 is LGHNA and CDR2 is YSLEER. The CDR3 contains 18 residues. The DNA for the CDR3 is TGCGCCAGCAGCCAAGACGCCCCAGGGTTCACTGGGGCCAACGTCCTGACTTTC. It codes for CASSQDAPGFTGANVLTF.

This sequence joins TRBV27 and TRBJ1-5; no clear D gene. CDR3 size: 17 residues. CDR1 and CDR2 from the germline V gene are MNHEY and SMNVEV (reference sequence). V lost 8 bases and J lost 0, with 20 bases in between. CDR3 nucleotides: TGTGCCAGCCAGCCTGGCAGTTGGTACTATAGCAATCAGCCCCAGCATTTT. It is translated as CASQPGSWYYSNQPQHF.

The chain has TRBV9 and TRBJ2-7, with D maybe TRBD1 (6 bases). CDR3 length: 14 amino acids. Trimming took off 7 bases at V and 3 bases at J, with 17 bases between the two ends. Germline V gene sequence: CDR1 SGDLS, CDR2 YYNGEE. The DNA for the CDR3 is TGTGCCAGCGGGAAGGGGGATGCGGTCTACGAGCAGTACTTC. It encodes CASGKGDAVYEQYF. The whole variable domain, filled in from reference TRBV9 and TRBJ2-7, reads DSGVTQTPKHLITATGQRVTLRCSPRSGDLSVYWYQQSLDQGLQFLIQYYNGEERAKGNILERFSAQQFPDLHSELNLSSLELGDSALYFCASGKGDAVYEQYFGPGTRLTVT.

The chain is built from TRBV29-1 and TRBJ1-5, with TRBD1 as a possible D gene (6 bases). Germline V CDR1 and CDR2: SQVTM, ANQGSEA. V lost 4 bases, J lost 4 bases, and 8 bases lay in between. This CDR3 is 12 amino acids long. This chain's CDR3 is CSVGTGNQPQHF. CDR3 DNA sequence: TGCAGCGTTGGCACAGGGAATCAGCCCCAGCATTTT. Full variable domain (outside the CDR3, taken from reference TRBV29-1 and TRBJ1-5): SAVISQKPSRDICQRGTSLTIQCQVDSQVTMMFWYRQQPGQSLTLIATANQGSEATYESGFVIDKFPISRPNLTFSTLTVSNMSPEDSSIYLCSVGTGNQPQHFGDGTRLSIL.

The J gene is TRBJ2-5, the V gene TRBV10-1; D is undetermined. Looked up from germline, CDR1 is WNHNN and CDR2 is SYGVQD (reference sequence). This CDR3 region has 17 residues. Trimming cost V 0 bases and J 0 bases, with 14 bases left between them. The chain's CDR3 is CASSESVGGSYQETQYF. In nucleotides, the CDR3 is TGCGCCAGCAGTGAGTCGGTAGGCGGATCGTACCAAGAGACCCAGTACTTC.

The J gene is TRBJ2-1, the V gene TRBV5-1, with 10 nucleotides matching TRBD1. V lost 1 base to trimming and J lost 9 bases; unmatched junction nucleotides: 7. The germline V gene has CDR1 SGHRS and CDR2 YFSETQ. This CDR3 has 15 amino acids. The CDR3, as DNA: TGCGCCAGCAGCTTGACGGGACAGGGGTCAGGTGAGCAGTTCTTC. Translation: CASSLTGQGSGEQFF.

This clone was seen a handful of times. V is TRBV4-2 and J is TRBJ1-1; maybe TRBD1 (5 bases). CDR3 length: 13 residues. The V gene's germline CDR1 is LGHNA and CDR2 YNFKEQ. Trimming removed 1 base from V and 3 bases from J, with 6 bases in between. This CDR3 reads CASSQGRDTEAFF. The DNA for the CDR3 is TGTGCCAGCAGCCAAGGCAGGGACACTGAAGCTTTCTTT.